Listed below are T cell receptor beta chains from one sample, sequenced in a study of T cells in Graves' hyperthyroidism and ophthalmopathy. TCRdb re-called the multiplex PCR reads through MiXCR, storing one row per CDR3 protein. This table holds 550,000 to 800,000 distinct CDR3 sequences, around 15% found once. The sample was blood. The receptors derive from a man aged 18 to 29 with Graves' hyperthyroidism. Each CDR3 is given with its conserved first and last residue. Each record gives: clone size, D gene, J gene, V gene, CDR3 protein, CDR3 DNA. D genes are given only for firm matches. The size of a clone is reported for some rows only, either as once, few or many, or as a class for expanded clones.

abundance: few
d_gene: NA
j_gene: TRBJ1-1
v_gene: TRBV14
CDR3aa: CASSYGHHTEAFF
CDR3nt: TGTGCCAGCAGTTATGGACACCACACTGAAGCTTTCTTT

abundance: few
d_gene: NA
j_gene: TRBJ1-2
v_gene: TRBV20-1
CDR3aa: CSASQGTSYGYTF
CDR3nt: TGCAGTGCTTCACAGGGAACCTCTTATGGCTACACCTTC

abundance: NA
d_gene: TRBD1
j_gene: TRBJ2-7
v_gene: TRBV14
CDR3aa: CASSQDHGTGYEQYF
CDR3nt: TGTGCCAGCAGCCAAGATCACGGGACAGGGTACGAGCAGTACTTC

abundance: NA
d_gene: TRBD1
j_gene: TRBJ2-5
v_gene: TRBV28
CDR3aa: CAVRGQNQETQYF
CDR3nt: TGTGCCGTTAGGGGGCAGAATCAAGAGACCCAGTACTTC

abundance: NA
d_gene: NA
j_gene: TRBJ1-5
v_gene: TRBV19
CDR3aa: CASRWGGNQPQHF
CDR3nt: TGTGCCAGTAGGTGGGGTGGCAATCAGCCCCAGCATTTT

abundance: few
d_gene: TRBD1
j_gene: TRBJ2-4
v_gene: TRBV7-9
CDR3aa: CASSFGTGLAKNIQYF
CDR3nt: TGTGCCAGCAGCTTCGGGACAGGCCTAGCCAAAAACATTCAGTACTTC

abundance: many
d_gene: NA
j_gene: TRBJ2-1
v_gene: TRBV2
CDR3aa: CASSESRMDEQFF
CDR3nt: TGTGCCAGCAGTGAATCCCGGATGGATGAGCAGTTCTTC

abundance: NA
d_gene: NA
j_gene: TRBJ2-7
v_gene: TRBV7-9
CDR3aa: CASSQGGGRITYEQYF
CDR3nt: TGTGCCAGCAGCCAAGGGGGGGGAAGGATTACCTACGAGCAGTACTTC

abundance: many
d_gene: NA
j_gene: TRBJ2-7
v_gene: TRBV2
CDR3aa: CASTEGSISYEQYF
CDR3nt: TGTGCCAGCACCGAAGGGAGCATCTCCTACGAGCAGTACTTC

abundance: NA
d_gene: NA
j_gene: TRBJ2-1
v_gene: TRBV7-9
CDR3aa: CASSFITRTGLLGQFF
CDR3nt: TGTGCCAGCAGCTTTATCACCAGGACTGGACTATTGGGGCAGTTCTTC

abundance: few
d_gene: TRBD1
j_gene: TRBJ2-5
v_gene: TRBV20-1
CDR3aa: CSAGPGQGQTQYF
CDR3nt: TGCAGTGCTGGTCCGGGACAGGGACAGACCCAGTACTTC

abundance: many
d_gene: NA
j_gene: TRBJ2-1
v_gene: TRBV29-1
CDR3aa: CSVVLPLPTGQYEQFF
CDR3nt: TGCAGCGTTGTTCTACCATTACCCACCGGGCAATATGAGCAGTTCTTC

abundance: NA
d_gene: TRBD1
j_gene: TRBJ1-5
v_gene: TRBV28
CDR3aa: CASSSPPGQGQPQHF
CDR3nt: TGTGCCAGCAGCTCGCCTCCGGGACAGGGTCAGCCCCAGCATTTT

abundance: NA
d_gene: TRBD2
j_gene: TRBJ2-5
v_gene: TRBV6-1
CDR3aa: CASSPRGGLQETQYF
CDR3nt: TGTGCCAGCAGTCCCCGGGGGGGACTGCAAGAGACCCAGTACTTC

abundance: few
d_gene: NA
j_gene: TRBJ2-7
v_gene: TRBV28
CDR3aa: CASSLMGDQTYEQYF
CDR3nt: TGTGCCAGCAGTCTAATGGGGGACCAAACCTACGAGCAGTACTTC

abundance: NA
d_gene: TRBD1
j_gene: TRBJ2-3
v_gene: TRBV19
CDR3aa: CASSTRDRGFADTQYF
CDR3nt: TGTGCCAGTAGTACTCGGGACAGGGGATTTGCAGATACGCAGTATTTT

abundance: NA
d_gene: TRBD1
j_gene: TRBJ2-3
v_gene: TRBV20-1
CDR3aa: CSAGDRGQPQYF
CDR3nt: TGCAGTGCCGGGGACAGGGGACAGCCCCAGTATTTT

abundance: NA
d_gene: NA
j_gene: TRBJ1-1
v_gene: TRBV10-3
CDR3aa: CAISESIGPGMNTEAFF
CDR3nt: TGTGCCATCAGTGAGTCGATCGGGCCGGGAATGAACACTGAAGCTTTCTTT